One T cell receptor beta chain is described in this entry. This sample is drawn from a study of OX40 agonist ivuxolimab in advanced cancers. The protocol was immunoSEQ multiplex PCR, while the TCRdb copy is restricted to in-frame clones and leaves out a portion. This sample has more than 85,000 clones, with around nine tenths found just once. The V and J ends lost 3 bases and 4 bases respectively, with 9 bases between them. The CDR3 length is 13 residues. Germline CDR1 is SGHAT and CDR2 is FQNNGV. The sequencing here drew on CD4+ or CD8+ T cells sorted from blood, taken in a trial of the OX40 agonist ivuxolimab. The chain joins TRBV11-2 to TRBJ1-1, with unresolved D. This sequence originates from an adult with an advanced solid tumor such as melanoma, head and neck, liver or kidney cancer. The CDR3 nucleotides read TGTGCCAGCAGCTTGGAACCGGGCACTGAAGCTTTCTTT. Protein sequence: CASSLEPGTEAFF.